This passage covers 22 T cell receptor beta chains from one sample sequenced in a study of T cell responses to AZD1222 COVID-19 vaccine (dated by TCRdb to about 2021). The intended sense of this specimen's time point label: about 28 days (+/-7) after the second vaccine dose. The method was the immunoSEQ multiplex PCR assay. In TCRdb, the immuneACCESS table is reduced to in-frame sequences with V and J assigned. These tables do not hold every clone; where another copy was compared, an unresolved V gene accounts for under half, and the others remain unexplained. The sample records some 160,000 clones, approximately 90% of which are singletons. The ten largest clones add up to 1.5% to 2.5% of the sample. The sequences come from peripheral blood, collected 28 days after the second AZD1222 dose. The receptors stem from an adult who received the AZD1222 COVID-19 vaccine.

V gene TRBV21-1 combines with J gene TRBJ1-5; TRBD1 is the table's D call and was not checked against the DNA. TRBV21-1 is labeled a pseudogene. This CDR3 comprises 16 residues. The CDR3 DNA reads as TGTGCCAGCAGCCTTCCGGGACAGGGTTTCCCTCAGCCCCAGCATTTT. Translating it yields CASSLPGQGFPQPQHF.

The table lists this clone with a count of one. This chain uses TRBV19 with TRBJ1-1; D not certain. V lost 6 bases, J lost 2 bases, and 13 bases lay in between. Germline V CDR1 and CDR2: LNHDA, SQIVND (reference sequence). The CDR3 loop spans 14 amino acids. CDR3 sequence (DNA): TGTGCCAGTAGCCTACAGAGCCTTAACACTGAAGCTTTCTTT. The encoded protein is CASSLQSLNTEAFF.

The CDR3, as DNA: TGTGCCAGCTCAACAACGACAGGGGGCACTGGCACTGAAGCTTTCTTT. Translating gives CASSTTTGGTGTEAFF. The chain links TRBV18 to TRBJ1-1, with 10 bases matching TRBD1. This CDR3 region has 16 residues. With V trimmed by 5 bases and J by 4 bases, 10 bases remained unmatched. CDR1 and CDR2 from the germline V gene are KGHSH and LQKENI. Looking up the rest from reference TRBV18 and TRBJ1-1 gives the full variable domain: NAGVMQNPRHLVRRRGQEARLRCSPMKGHSHVYWYRQLPEEGLKFMVYLQKENIIDESGMPKERFSAEFPKEGPSILRIQQVVRGDSAAYFCASSTTTGGTGTEAFFGQGTRLTVV.

The CDR3 reads CASSPEGFANEKLFF. The CDR3 nucleotides are TGTGCCAGCAGCCCCGAAGGGTTCGCTAATGAAAAACTGTTTTTT. This chain joins TRBV7-9 and TRBJ1-4; D uncertain. The ends were cut back, 5 bases at V and 3 bases at J, with 13 bases in the middle. Germline V gives CDR1 SEHNR, CDR2 FQNEAQ (reference sequence). The CDR3 is made up of 15 amino acids.

With respect to this clone: Other DNA variants within this sample encode the same CDR3. The chain couples TRBV6-5 to TRBJ1-1; D is unresolved. The CDR3 covers 11 residues. Per the germline V gene, CDR1 is MNHEY and CDR2 is SVGAGI. The V gene lost 6 bases and the J gene lost 1 base, with 3 bases spanning the gap. In DNA, the CDR3 is TGTGCCAGCAGGGGGAACACTGAAGCTTTCTTT. It is translated as CASRGNTEAFF.

The count of this clone is one. The chain combines TRBV24-1 with TRBJ1-3, with D uncertain. CDR1 KGHDR and CDR2 SFDVKD come from the germline V gene. The CDR3 is made up of 15 amino acids. Trimming left V 0 bases short and J 0 bases short, with 5 bases between. The CDR3 region has the DNA TGTGCCACCAGTGATTTGTTCTACTCTGGAAACACCATATATTTT. Translated, it gives CATSDLFYSGNTIYF.

This sequence joins TRBV20-1 and TRBJ1-2; D call uncertain. V lost 3 bases to trimming and J lost 6 bases, with 8 bases between them. Germline V gene data show CDR1 as DFQATT and CDR2 as SNEGSKA (reference sequence). The CDR3 runs 11 residues. CDR3 bases: TGCAGTGCTAGTCCCAGCGATGGCTACACCTTC. Translation: CSASPSDGYTF.

The rearrangement links TRBV7-2 to TRBJ1-5; tentatively, D is TRBD1 (5 bases). Germline CDR1 and CDR2: SGHTA and FQGNSA. V lost 2 bases and J lost 1, with 12 bases in between. CDR3 length: 16 amino acids. This CDR3 reads CASSLSGGGSNQPQHF. The CDR3 region has the DNA TGTGCCAGCAGCTTAAGTGGGGGTGGCAGCAATCAGCCCCAGCATTTT.

The chain joins TRBV9 to TRBJ2-5, with D tentatively TRBD2 (7 bases). CDR1 is SGDLS and CDR2 is YYNGEE in the germline V gene. Trimming shortened V by 4 bases and J by 5 bases, and 15 bases separated the two germline ends. This CDR3 has 14 residues. The CDR3 DNA follows: TGTGCCAGCAGCATCGGGGGGCCTGGGGAGACCCAGTACTTC. This translates into CASSIGGPGETQYF.

The genes are TRBV12-5 and TRBJ1-6; D call uncertain. Germline V gives CDR1 LGHNT, CDR2 FRNRAP. Trimming took 5 bases from V and 11 from J, leaving 16 bases between them. The CDR3 sequence is 14 residues long. CDR3 amino acids: CASGTTNDGAPLHF. DNA for the CDR3: TGTGCTAGTGGTACCACCAACGACGGTGCACCCCTCCACTTT.

The J gene is TRBJ1-4, the V gene TRBV19, with a tentative D call TRBD1 (5 bases). V lost 7 bases and J lost 0, with 15 bases in between. This CDR3 contains 16 residues. Germline V lookup: CDR1 LNHDA, CDR2 SQIVND (reference sequence). The CDR3 sequence: CASNSGTVTTNEKLFF. Here the CDR3 DNA reads TGTGCCAGTAACTCCGGGACGGTGACAACTAATGAAAAACTGTTTTTT.

The chain links TRBV5-4 to TRBJ2-3; D might be TRBD1 or TRBD2, each matching 5 bases. CDR1 is SGHNT and CDR2 is YYREEE in the germline V gene (reference sequence). The germline V and J ends were trimmed by 0 bases and 7 bases, with 18 bases remaining between them. This CDR3 region has 16 residues. The DNA of the CDR3 is TGTGCCAGCAGCTTGGGGGGGTTAGATAGCTTGAATACGCAGTATTTT. It translates to CASSLGGLDSLNTQYF.

This clone was observed a single time. The rearrangement uses TRBV27 and TRBJ1-2, with D maybe TRBD1 (5 bases). Germline V CDR1 and CDR2: MNHEY, SMNVEV (reference sequence). Trimming stripped 8 bases from V and 4 bases from J, with 14 bases between. CDR3 length: 13 amino acids. The CDR3 reads CASSLGGFYGYTF. CDR3 nucleotide sequence: TGTGCCAGCTCCCTGGGGGGGTTCTATGGCTACACCTTC.

The chain carries TRBV7-9 and TRBJ2-1, with TRBD2 identical over 12 bases. Germline V CDR1 and CDR2: SEHNR, FQNEAQ (reference sequence). This CDR3 contains 15 residues. The V segment lost 6 bases and the J segment 9 bases; nucleotides outside the gene matches: 9. In nucleotides, the CDR3 is TGTGCCAGCAGACACTCTAGCGGGAGGGCCGGTGAGCAGTTCTTC. Its translation is CASRHSSGRAGEQFF.

The chain uses TRBV14 and TRBJ1-1, with no clear D. The CDR3 covers 15 residues. CDR1 SGHDN and CDR2 FVKESK come from the germline V gene. The germline V and J ends were trimmed by 0 bases and 1 base, with 9 bases remaining between them. The CDR3 DNA follows: TGTGCCAGCAGCCAAGATCCCAGACCGAACACTGAAGCTTTCTTT. Translation: CASSQDPRPNTEAFF.

The chain is built from TRBV11-2 and TRBJ1-1; D may be TRBD1 (5 bases). The CDR3 is 14 amino acids. Germline V gene sequence: CDR1 SGHAT, CDR2 FQNNGV. The ends were cut back, 5 bases at V and 1 base at J, with 11 bases in the middle. The DNA of the CDR3 is TGTGCCAGCAGCCCCCGGAGGGGGAACACTGAAGCTTTCTTT. Its translation is CASSPRRGNTEAFF.

The chain couples TRBV7-9 to TRBJ2-2; D remains ambiguous. Germline V gene data show CDR1 as SEHNR and CDR2 as FQNEAQ (reference sequence). The CDR3 contains 13 residues. Trimming removed 3 bases from V and 7 bases from J, with 9 bases in between. CDR3 bases: TGTGCCAGCAGCTTTACCCCTAACGGGGAGCTGTTTTTT. This gives the protein CASSFTPNGELFF. Full variable domain (outside the CDR3, taken from reference TRBV7-9 and TRBJ2-2): DTGVSQNPRHKITKRGQNVTFRCDPISEHNRLYWYRQTLGQGPEFLTYFQNEAQLEKSRLLSDRFSAERPKGSFSTLEIQRTEQGDSAMYLCASSFTPNGELFFGEGSRLTVL.

This CDR3 is CASSPGTSGPNEQFF. The CDR3 region has the DNA TGCGCCAGCAGCCCCGGGACTAGCGGACCCAATGAGCAGTTCTTC. V is TRBV10-2 and J is TRBJ2-1, with 11 nucleotides matching TRBD2. Germline V lookup: CDR1 WSHSY, CDR2 SAAADI. Trimming cost V 6 bases and J 6 bases; bases outside gene matches: 7. This CDR3 region has 15 residues.

The chain carries TRBV3-1 (or the pseudogene TRBV3-2) and TRBJ1-2; D is undetermined. Deletions cut 4 bases from V and 4 bases from J, with 19 bases between. The V gene's germline CDR1 is LGHDT and CDR2 YNNKEL (reference sequence). This CDR3 comprises 16 residues. The DNA of the CDR3 is TGTGCCAGCAGCCCGCGGCAAGGAGGATTTCTCTATGGCTACACCTTC. It translates to CASSPRQGGFLYGYTF.

This chain connects TRBV6-1 to TRBJ2-7; no clear D. The V gene lost 3 bases and the J gene lost 8 bases, with 14 bases spanning the gap. The germline CDR1 and CDR2 sequences are MNHNS and SASEGT. The CDR3 sequence is 13 residues long. CDR3 bases: TGTGCCAGCAGTGAGGGGTCAAACGGCCAGCAGTACTTC. Protein: CASSEGSNGQQYF.

V usage is TRBV25-1 and J usage is TRBJ1-2; TRBD1 aligns across 7 bases. CDR1 and CDR2 (germline): MGHDK, SYGVNS. The CDR3 covers 13 residues. Trimming removed 5 bases from V and 3 bases from J; junction bases left unmatched: 3. The CDR3 spells CASSKGQHYGYTF. The CDR3 DNA is TGTGCCAGCAGTAAGGGACAGCACTATGGCTACACCTTC.

This chain connects TRBV11-3 to TRBJ2-5; no definite D call. The CDR3 has 13 residues. The V end was cut by 5 bases, the J end by 4 bases, with 11 bases between. Per the germline V gene, CDR1 is SGHNT and CDR2 is YENEEA. This CDR3 is CASSQRIGETQYF. Here the CDR3 DNA reads TGTGCCAGCAGCCAACGGATCGGAGAGACCCAGTACTTC.